This is a list of T cell receptor beta chains from one sample in a study of shared clonotypes between healthy human individuals. Sequencing was performed with immunoSEQ multiplex PCR; in TCRdb, only in-frame clones are kept and a portion is missing. The table has roughly 660,000 clones, roughly 88% seen once. The specimen was memory CD8+ T cells from PBMCs. These TCRs come from a man aged 18 to 35 in good health. Some clones in this sample may be carry-over from other donors' samples. Both conserved end residues are part of each CDR3. Each record gives: D gene, J gene, V gene, clone size, CDR3 DNA, CDR3 protein. A D gene is named only where the DNA matches it firmly. The size entry is marked missing in some rows and otherwise reads once, few, many or a size class.

d_gene: -
j_gene: TRBJ2-1
v_gene: TRBV28
abundance: -
CDR3nt: TGTGCCAGCAGTTCCCCTGGTGCAGGGAATGAGCAGTTCTTC
CDR3aa: CASSSPGAGNEQFF

d_gene: -
j_gene: TRBJ2-2
v_gene: TRBV19
abundance: -
CDR3nt: TGTGCCAGTAGTTCCCGAGGCACCGGGGAGCTGTTTTTT
CDR3aa: CASSSRGTGELFF

d_gene: TRBD2
j_gene: TRBJ2-7
v_gene: TRBV6-5
abundance: -
CDR3nt: TGTGCCAGCAGCTCACTAGCGGGAGCCTCCTACGAGCAGTACTTC
CDR3aa: CASSSLAGASYEQYF

d_gene: TRBD2
j_gene: TRBJ2-7
v_gene: TRBV6-6
abundance: -
CDR3nt: TGTGCCAGCAGGGGACTAGCGGGAGGTGGGTACGAGCAGTACTTC
CDR3aa: CASRGLAGGGYEQYF

d_gene: -
j_gene: TRBJ2-2
v_gene: TRBV19
abundance: -
CDR3nt: TGTGCCAGTAGTATAAGCACCGGGGAGCTGTTTTTT
CDR3aa: CASSISTGELFF

d_gene: -
j_gene: TRBJ2-1
v_gene: TRBV7-2
abundance: -
CDR3nt: TGTGCCAGCAGCCTTAACCCGGGACTGTACTCCTACAATGAGCAGTTCTTC
CDR3aa: CASSLNPGLYSYNEQFF

d_gene: TRBD1
j_gene: TRBJ2-1
v_gene: TRBV18
abundance: -
CDR3nt: TGTGCCAGCTCTTCCGGGACAGCCTTTAGCTCCTACAATGAGCAGTTCTTC
CDR3aa: CASSSGTAFSSYNEQFF

d_gene: -
j_gene: TRBJ2-3
v_gene: TRBV5-6
abundance: once
CDR3nt: TGTGCCAGCAGCCCGAGTCTCGATACGCAGTATTTT
CDR3aa: CASSPSLDTQYF

d_gene: -
j_gene: TRBJ2-3
v_gene: TRBV7-9
abundance: -
CDR3nt: TGTGCCAGCAGCTCTAAAGATACGCAGTATTTT
CDR3aa: CASSSKDTQYF

d_gene: -
j_gene: TRBJ1-1
v_gene: TRBV7-8
abundance: -
CDR3nt: TGTGCCAGCAGCTTAGGGGCCCAGGGTATGACATTCACTGAAGCTTTCTTT
CDR3aa: CASSLGAQGMTFTEAFF

d_gene: -
j_gene: TRBJ2-1
v_gene: TRBV27
abundance: once
CDR3nt: TGTGCCAGCAGTTTGGTTGGGGGTGGGAATGAGCAGTTCTTC
CDR3aa: CASSLVGGGNEQFF

d_gene: -
j_gene: TRBJ2-1
v_gene: TRBV6-5
abundance: once
CDR3nt: TGTGCCAGCAGCATACAGTTTACTTTCAATGAGCAGTTCTTC
CDR3aa: CASSIQFTFNEQFF

d_gene: -
j_gene: TRBJ2-3
v_gene: TRBV9
abundance: -
CDR3nt: TGTGCCAGCAGCGTAGCAGGGCCAGATACGCAGTATTTT
CDR3aa: CASSVAGPDTQYF

d_gene: -
j_gene: TRBJ1-1
v_gene: TRBV4-1
abundance: few
CDR3nt: TGCGCCAGCAGCCCGAAAGAGCCGTTGGGCACTGAAGCTTTCTTT
CDR3aa: CASSPKEPLGTEAFF

d_gene: TRBD1
j_gene: TRBJ2-7
v_gene: TRBV5-1
abundance: -
CDR3nt: TGCGCCAGCCTTACCCCACCTTGTGGACAGGAATCCTACGAGCAGTACTTC
CDR3aa: CASLTPPCGQESYEQYF

d_gene: -
j_gene: TRBJ1-1
v_gene: TRBV11-2
abundance: -
CDR3nt: TGTGCCAGCAGCTACGGAGGGGCGTTGGAGAGGAACACTGAAGCTTTCTTT
CDR3aa: CASSYGGALERNTEAFF

d_gene: -
j_gene: TRBJ2-5
v_gene: TRBV29-1
abundance: -
CDR3nt: TGCAGCGTGAAAGACAAGTTGAGGCTAGAGACCCAGTACTTC
CDR3aa: CSVKDKLRLETQYF

d_gene: TRBD1
j_gene: TRBJ2-2
v_gene: TRBV7-8
abundance: -
CDR3nt: TGTGCCAGCAGCTACGGGCCGGGACAGGGGAACACCGGGGAGCTGTTTTTT
CDR3aa: CASSYGPGQGNTGELFF

d_gene: -
j_gene: TRBJ2-1
v_gene: TRBV9
abundance: few
CDR3nt: TGTGCCAGCAGCCCCGGGAGCGCGATACATGAGCAGTTCTTC
CDR3aa: CASSPGSAIHEQFF

d_gene: -
j_gene: TRBJ2-3
v_gene: TRBV5-6
abundance: -
CDR3nt: TGTGCCAGCAGCTTGGGACCAGGTCCGCGGCGGGATACGCAGTATTTT
CDR3aa: CASSLGPGPRRDTQYF

d_gene: -
j_gene: TRBJ2-2
v_gene: TRBV7-3
abundance: once
CDR3nt: TGTGCCAGCAGCTGGGACACCGGGGAGCTGTTTTTT
CDR3aa: CASSWDTGELFF

d_gene: -
j_gene: TRBJ2-4
v_gene: TRBV19
abundance: -
CDR3nt: TGTGCCAGTAGTATAGCCGGGGGAACCAAAAACATTCAGTACTTC
CDR3aa: CASSIAGGTKNIQYF